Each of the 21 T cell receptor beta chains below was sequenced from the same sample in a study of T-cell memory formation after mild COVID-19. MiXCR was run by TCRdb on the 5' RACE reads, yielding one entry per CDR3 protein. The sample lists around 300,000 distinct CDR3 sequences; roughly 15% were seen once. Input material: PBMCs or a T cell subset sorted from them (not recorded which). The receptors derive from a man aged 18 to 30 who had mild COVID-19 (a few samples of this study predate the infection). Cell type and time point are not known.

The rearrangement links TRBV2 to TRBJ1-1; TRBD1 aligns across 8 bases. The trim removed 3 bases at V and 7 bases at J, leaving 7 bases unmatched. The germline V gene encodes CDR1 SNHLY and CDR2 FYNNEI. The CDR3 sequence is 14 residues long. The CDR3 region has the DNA TGTGCCAGCAGTGAGAAGAGGACAGGGCATGAAGCTTTCTTT. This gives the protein CASSEKRTGHEAFF.

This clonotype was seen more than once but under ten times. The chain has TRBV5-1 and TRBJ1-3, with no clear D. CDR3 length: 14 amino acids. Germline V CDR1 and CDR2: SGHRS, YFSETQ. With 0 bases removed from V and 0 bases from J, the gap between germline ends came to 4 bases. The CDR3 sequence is CASSLGDSGNTIYF. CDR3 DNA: TGCGCCAGCAGCTTGGGGGACTCTGGAAACACCATATATTTT.

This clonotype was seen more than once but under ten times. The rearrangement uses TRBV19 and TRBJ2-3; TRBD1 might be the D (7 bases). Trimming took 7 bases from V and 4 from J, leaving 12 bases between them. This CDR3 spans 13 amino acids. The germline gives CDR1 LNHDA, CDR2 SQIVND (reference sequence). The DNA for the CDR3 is TGTGCCAGTAACCGCAGGGGGGCAGATACGCAGTATTTT. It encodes CASNRRGADTQYF.

The CDR3 DNA follows: TGTGCCAGCACCTTGGGGGGGCTCTACGAGCAGTACTTC. Protein: CASTLGGLYEQYF. This sequence joins TRBV12-3 or TRBV12-4 and TRBJ2-7; maybe TRBD2 (7 bases). The V gene lost 7 bases and the J gene lost 3 bases, with 13 bases spanning the gap. The CDR3 spans 13 residues.

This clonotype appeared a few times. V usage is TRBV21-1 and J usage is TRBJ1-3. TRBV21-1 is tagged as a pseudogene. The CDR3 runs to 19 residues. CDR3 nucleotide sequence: TGTGCCAGCAGTTTAAGGTGGGCTGGGGAATGTGACTCTGGAAACACCATATATTTT. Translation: CASSLRWAGECDSGNTIYF.

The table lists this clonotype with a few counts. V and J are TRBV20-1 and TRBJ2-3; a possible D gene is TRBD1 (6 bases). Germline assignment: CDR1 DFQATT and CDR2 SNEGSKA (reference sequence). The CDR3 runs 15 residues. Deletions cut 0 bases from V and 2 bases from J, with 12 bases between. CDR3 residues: CSARERQGNTDTQYF. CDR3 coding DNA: TGCAGTGCTAGAGAGAGGCAGGGGAACACAGATACGCAGTATTTT.

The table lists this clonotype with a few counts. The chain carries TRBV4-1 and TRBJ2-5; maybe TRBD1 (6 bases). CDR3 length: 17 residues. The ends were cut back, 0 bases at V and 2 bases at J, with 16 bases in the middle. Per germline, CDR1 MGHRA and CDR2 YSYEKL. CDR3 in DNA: TGCGCCAGCAGCCAAGATCTTAGGCAGGGGATTCAAGAGACCCAGTACTTC. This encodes CASSQDLRQGIQETQYF.

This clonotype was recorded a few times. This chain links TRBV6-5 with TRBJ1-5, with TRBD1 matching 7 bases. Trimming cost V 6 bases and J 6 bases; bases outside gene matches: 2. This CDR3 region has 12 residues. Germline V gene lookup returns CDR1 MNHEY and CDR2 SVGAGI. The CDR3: CASRTGIQPQHF. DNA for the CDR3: TGTGCCAGCAGGACAGGGATTCAGCCCCAGCATTTT.

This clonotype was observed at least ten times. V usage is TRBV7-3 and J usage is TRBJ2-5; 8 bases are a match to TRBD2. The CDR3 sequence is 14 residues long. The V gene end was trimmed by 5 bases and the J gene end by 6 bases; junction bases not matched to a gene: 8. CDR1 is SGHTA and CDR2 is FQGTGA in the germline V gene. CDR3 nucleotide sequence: TGTGCCAGCAGCAACGGGGGGGCCGGGCAGACCCAGTACTTC. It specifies CASSNGGAGQTQYF.

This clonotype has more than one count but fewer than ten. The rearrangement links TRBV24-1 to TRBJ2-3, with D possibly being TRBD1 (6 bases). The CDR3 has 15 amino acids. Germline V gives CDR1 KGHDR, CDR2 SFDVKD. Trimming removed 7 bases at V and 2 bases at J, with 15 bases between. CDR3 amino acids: CATSDRTENTDTQYF. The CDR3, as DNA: TGTGCCACCAGCGACCGGACAGAGAACACAGATACGCAGTATTTT.

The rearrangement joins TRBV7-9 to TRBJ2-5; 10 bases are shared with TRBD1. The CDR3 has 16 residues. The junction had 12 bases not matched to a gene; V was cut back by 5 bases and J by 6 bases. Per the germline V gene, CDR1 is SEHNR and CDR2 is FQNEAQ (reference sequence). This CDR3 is CASSPQSGQGIQTQYF. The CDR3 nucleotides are TGTGCCAGCAGCCCTCAGTCGGGACAGGGGATCCAGACCCAGTACTTC.

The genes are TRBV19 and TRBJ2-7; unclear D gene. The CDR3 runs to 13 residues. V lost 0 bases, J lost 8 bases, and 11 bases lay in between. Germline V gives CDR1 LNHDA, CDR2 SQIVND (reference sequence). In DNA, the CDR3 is TGTGCCAGTAGTATAGAGGGGAAAGCAAAGCAGTACTTC. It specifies CASSIEGKAKQYF.

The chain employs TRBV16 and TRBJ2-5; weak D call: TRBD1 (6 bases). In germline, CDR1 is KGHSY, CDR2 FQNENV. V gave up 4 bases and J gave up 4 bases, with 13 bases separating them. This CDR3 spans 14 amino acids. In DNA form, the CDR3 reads TGTGCCAGCAGCCCCTACAGGGCACGAGAGACCCAGTACTTC. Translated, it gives CASSPYRARETQYF.

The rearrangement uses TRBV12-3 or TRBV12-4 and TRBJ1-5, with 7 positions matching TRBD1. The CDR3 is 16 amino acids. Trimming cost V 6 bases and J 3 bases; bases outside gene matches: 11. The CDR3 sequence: CASRNTGAHSNQPQHF. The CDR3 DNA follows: TGTGCCAGCAGAAATACAGGGGCTCACTCCAATCAGCCCCAGCATTTT.

The DNA for the CDR3 is TGTGCCAGCAGTTACTCGTTATATGGGACAGGGGAACGCTATGGCTACACCTTC. This codes for CASSYSLYGTGERYGYTF. The V call is TRBV6-5, the J call TRBJ1-2; the match to TRBD1 covers 10 bases. Germline values: CDR1 MNHEY, CDR2 SVGAGI. The V and J ends lost 0 bases and 4 bases, in that order; junction bases with no gene match: 11. CDR3 size: 18 residues.

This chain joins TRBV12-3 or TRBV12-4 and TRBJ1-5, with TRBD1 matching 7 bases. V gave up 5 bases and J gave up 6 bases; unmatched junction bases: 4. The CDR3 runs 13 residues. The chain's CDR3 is CASSTGAGQPQHF. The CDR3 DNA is TGTGCCAGCAGTACAGGGGCCGGTCAGCCCCAGCATTTT.

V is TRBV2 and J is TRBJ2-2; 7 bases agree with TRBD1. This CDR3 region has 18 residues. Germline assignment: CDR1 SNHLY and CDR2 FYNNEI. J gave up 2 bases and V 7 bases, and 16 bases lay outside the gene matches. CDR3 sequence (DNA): TGTGCCAGCATGGGCCGGGACAGCGAAGTTCTTAACACCGGGGAGCTGTTTTTT. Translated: CASMGRDSEVLNTGELFF.

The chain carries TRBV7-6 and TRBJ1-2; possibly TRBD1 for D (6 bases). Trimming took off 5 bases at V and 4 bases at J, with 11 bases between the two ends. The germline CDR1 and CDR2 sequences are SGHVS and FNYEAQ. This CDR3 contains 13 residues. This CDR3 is CASSEGGLYGYTF. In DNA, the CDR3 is TGTGCCAGCAGCGAGGGGGGTCTCTATGGCTACACCTTC.

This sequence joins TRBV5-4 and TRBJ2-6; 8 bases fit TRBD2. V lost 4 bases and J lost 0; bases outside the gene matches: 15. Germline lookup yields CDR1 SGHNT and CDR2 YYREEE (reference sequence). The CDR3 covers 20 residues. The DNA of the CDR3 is TGTGCCAGCAGCCCCCAGTGGGGTAGCGGGGACCGCTCTGGGGCCAACGTCCTGACTTTC. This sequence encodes CASSPQWGSGDRSGANVLTF.

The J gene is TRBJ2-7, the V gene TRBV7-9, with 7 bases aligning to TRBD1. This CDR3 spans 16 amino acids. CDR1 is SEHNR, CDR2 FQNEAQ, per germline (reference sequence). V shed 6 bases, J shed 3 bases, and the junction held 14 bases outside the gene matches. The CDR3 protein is CASRFTGAPGNYEQYF. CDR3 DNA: TGTGCCAGCAGGTTTACAGGGGCCCCTGGGAACTACGAGCAGTACTTC.

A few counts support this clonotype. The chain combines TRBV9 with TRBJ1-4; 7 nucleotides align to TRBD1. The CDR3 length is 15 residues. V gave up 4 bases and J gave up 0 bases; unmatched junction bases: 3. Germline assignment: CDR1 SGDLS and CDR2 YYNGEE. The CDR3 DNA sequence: TGTGCCAGCAGCCGACAGGGCGCAACTAATGAAAAACTGTTTTTT. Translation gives CASSRQGATNEKLFF. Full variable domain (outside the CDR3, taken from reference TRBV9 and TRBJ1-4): DSGVTQTPKHLITATGQRVTLRCSPRSGDLSVYWYQQSLDQGLQFLIQYYNGEERAKGNILERFSAQQFPDLHSELNLSSLELGDSALYFCASSRQGATNEKLFFGSGTQLSVL.